This TCR beta chain appears in the sequencing data of a study of response to subunit inactivated influenza vaccine. Study results and caveats: There was a suggestion from the authors that each seasonal influenza vaccination recruits few new T cells.

About this clonotype: Antigen unknown.

One entry per CDR3 protein, called by TCRdb with MiXCR from the RT-PCR reads. Among over 300,000 distinct CDR3 sequences listed, 21% were seen once. V was cut by 0 bases and J by 2 bases, with 11 bases left in between. The CDR3 runs 15 residues. From germline, CDR1 is DFQATT and CDR2 SNEGSKA (reference sequence). The sample was PBMCs from blood, taken approximately 20 months after vaccination. The receptor's source is a man aged 50-75 years who received an inactivated influenza vaccine. The chain joins TRBV20-1 to TRBJ2-1, with D perhaps TRBD2 (5 bases). The CDR3 DNA reads as TGCAGTGCTAGAGAGGCTAGCAGTACCTACAATGAGCAGTTCTTC. This encodes CSAREASSTYNEQFF.